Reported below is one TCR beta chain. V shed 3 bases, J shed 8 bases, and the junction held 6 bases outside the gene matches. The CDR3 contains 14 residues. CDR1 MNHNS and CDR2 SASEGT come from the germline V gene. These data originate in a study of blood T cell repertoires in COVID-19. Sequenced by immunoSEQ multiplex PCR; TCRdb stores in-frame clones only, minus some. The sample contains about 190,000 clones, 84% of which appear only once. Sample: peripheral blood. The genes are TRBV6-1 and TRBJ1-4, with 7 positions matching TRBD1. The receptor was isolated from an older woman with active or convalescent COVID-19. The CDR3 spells CASSDRQGQEKLFF. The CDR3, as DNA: TGTGCCAGCAGTGACCGACAGGGACAGGAAAAACTGTTTTTT.